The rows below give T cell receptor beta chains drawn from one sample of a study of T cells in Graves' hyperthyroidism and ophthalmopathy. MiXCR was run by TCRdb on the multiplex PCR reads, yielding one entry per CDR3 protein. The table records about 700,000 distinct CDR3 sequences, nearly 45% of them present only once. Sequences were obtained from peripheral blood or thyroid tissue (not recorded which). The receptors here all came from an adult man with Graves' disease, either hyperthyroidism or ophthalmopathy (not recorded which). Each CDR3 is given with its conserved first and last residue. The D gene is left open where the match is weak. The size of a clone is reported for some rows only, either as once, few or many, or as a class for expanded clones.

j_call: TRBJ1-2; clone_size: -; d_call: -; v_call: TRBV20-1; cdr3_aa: CSARDGGPTQNYGYTF; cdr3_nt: TGCAGTGCTAGAGACGGCGGACCAACACAAAACTATGGCTACACCTTC
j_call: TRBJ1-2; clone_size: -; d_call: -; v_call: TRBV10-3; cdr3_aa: CASSESSLTGYTF; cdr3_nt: TGTGCCAGCAGTGAGTCCTCTTTGACTGGCTACACCTTC
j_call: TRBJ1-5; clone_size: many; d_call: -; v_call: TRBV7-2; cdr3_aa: CASSLDLGWNQPQHF; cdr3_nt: TGTGCCAGCAGCTTAGACCTAGGCTGGAATCAGCCCCAGCATTTT
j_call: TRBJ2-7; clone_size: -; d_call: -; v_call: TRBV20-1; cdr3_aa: CSAEQRYEQYF; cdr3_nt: TGCAGTGCTGAGCAGCGCTACGAGCAGTACTTC
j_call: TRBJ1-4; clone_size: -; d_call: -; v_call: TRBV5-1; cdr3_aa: CASSAGSTGSSVGELFF; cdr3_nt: TGCGCCAGCAGCGCGGGATCGACAGGTTCATCGGTAGGGGAACTGTTTTTT
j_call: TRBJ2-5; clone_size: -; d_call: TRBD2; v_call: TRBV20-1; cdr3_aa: CSARVPSGRAEETQYF; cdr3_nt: TGCAGTGCTAGAGTCCCCAGCGGGAGGGCCGAAGAGACCCAGTACTTC
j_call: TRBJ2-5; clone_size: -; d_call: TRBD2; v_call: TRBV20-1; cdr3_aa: CSASLIAGVGQETQYF; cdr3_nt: TGCAGTGCTAGCCTGATAGCGGGAGTGGGACAAGAGACCCAGTACTTC
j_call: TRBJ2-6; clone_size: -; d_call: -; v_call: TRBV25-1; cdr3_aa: CASSDRVPSSGANVLTF; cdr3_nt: TGTGCCAGCAGTGACAGGGTTCCAAGCTCTGGGGCCAACGTCCTGACTTTC
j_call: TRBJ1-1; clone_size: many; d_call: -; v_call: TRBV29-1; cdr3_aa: CSVESRQMGTEAFF; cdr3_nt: TGCAGCGTTGAATCGAGACAAATGGGGACTGAAGCTTTCTTT
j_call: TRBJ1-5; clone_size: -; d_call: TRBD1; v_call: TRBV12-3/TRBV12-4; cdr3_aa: CASSYTGQPNQPQHF; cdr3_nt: TGTGCCAGCAGCTACACGGGACAGCCCAATCAGCCCCAGCATTTT
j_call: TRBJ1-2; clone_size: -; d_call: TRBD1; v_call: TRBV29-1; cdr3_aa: CSSGDRGRLKDTF; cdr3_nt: TGCAGCAGTGGGGACAGGGGCCGCCTCAAGGACACCTTC
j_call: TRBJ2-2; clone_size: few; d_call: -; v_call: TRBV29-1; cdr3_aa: CSVNRDTATGELFF; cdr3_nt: TGCAGCGTGAACCGGGACACAGCCACCGGGGAGCTGTTTTTT
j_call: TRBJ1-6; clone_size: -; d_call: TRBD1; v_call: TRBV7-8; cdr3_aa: CASSQGLGQGSSYSPLHF; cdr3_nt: TGTGCCAGCAGCCAAGGCCTGGGACAGGGAAGTTCTTATTCACCCCTCCACTTT
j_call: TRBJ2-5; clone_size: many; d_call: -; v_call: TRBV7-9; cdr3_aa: CASSRLGGDRGETQYF; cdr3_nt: TGTGCCAGCAGCCGCCTCGGAGGTGATAGGGGGGAGACCCAGTACTTC
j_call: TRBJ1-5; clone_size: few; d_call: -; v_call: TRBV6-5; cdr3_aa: CASSYSQGVQPQHF; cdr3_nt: TGTGCCAGCAGTTACTCACAGGGTGTTCAGCCCCAGCATTTT
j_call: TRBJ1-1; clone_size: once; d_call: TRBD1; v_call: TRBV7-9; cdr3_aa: CASSLQGAAEAFF; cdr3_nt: TGTGCCAGCAGCCTACAGGGGGCGGCTGAAGCTTTCTTT
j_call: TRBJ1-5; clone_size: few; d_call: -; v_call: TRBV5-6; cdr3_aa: CASSLVGTHNQPQHF; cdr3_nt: TGTGCCAGCAGCTTAGTTGGGACACATAATCAGCCCCAGCATTTT
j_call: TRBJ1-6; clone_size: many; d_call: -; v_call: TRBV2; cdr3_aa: CASSKEGGSPLHF; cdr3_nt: TGTGCCAGCAGTAAGGAGGGAGGTTCACCCCTCCACTTT
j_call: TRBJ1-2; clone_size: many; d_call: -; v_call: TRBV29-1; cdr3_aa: CSAEATDSYTF; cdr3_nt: TGCAGCGCCGAGGCCACGGACAGCTACACCTTC